This TCR beta chain derives from a study of blood T cell repertoires in COVID-19. Overall study context: From T cells, B-cell-depleted T cells, or PBMCs came the material, which was cDNA or gDNA.

This clone was seen only a few times. Germline values: CDR1 SGHAT, CDR2 FQNNGV. The length of the CDR3 is 13 residues. J was trimmed by 4 bases and V by 5 bases; bases with no gene match: 3. Original processing methods: Amplification of reference gene primers provided the estimated nucleated cell counts. Using immunoSEQ multiplex PCR, the repertoire was profiled, and TCRdb retains in-frame clones only, with some absent. V and J calls and clone size are as listed in that table; D and trimming were resolved from the DNA. This repertoire shows 100,000 to 150,000 clones, more than 75% found once; its top ten account for approximately 3.3%.

The sequenced sample consisted of peripheral blood. The sequence came from a woman aged 60-75 years with acute or convalescent COVID-19. J is TRBJ2-3 and V is TRBV11-2; 7 bases agree with TRBD1. The CDR3 region is CASSLDRPDTQYF. The DNA for the CDR3 is TGTGCCAGCAGCCTGGACAGGCCAGATACGCAGTATTTT. Full variable domain (remainder filled in from reference TRBV11-2 and TRBJ2-3): EAGVAQSPRYKIIEKRQSVAFWCNPISGHATLYWYQQILGQGPKLLIQFQNNGVVDDSQLPKDRFSAERLKGVDSTLKIQPAKLEDSAVYLCASSLDRPDTQYFGPGTRLTVL.